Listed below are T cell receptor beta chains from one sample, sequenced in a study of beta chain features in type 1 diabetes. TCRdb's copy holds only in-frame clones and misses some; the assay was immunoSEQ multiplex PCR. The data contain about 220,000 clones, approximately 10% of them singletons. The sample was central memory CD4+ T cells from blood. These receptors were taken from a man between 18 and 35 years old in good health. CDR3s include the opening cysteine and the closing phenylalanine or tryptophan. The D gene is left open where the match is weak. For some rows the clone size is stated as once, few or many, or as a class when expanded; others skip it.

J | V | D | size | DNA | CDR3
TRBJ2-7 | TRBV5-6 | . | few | TGTGCCAGCAGCTTGGAACCCGTTGCGGCGGAGCAGTACTTC | CASSLEPVAAEQYF
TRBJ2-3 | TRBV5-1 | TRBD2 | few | TGCGCCAGCAGCCAACTTAGCGGGAGAGATACGCAGTATTTT | CASSQLSGRDTQYF
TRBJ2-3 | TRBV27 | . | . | TGTGCCAGCAGTTCGGAGGGGAAGGGCACAGATACGCAGTATTTT | CASSSEGKGTDTQYF
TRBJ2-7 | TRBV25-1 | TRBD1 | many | TGTGCCAGCAGTTCGGGACAGGGGGCGGAGGAGCAGTACTTC | CASSSGQGAEEQYF
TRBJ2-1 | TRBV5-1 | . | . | TGCGCCAGCAGCTTGGATAAGAGACAATCCTACAATGAGCAGTTCTTC | CASSLDKRQSYNEQFF
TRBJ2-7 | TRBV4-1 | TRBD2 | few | TGTGCCAGCAGCCAAGAGCAGCGGGGGGACTACGAGCAGTACTTC | CASSQEQRGDYEQYF
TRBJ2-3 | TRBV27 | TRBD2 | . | TGTGCCAGCAGTTTCGAGGGAGGGCCGGAGAATACGCAGTATTTT | CASSFEGGPENTQYF
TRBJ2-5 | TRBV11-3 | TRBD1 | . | TGTGCCAGCAGCTTGGGAGACAGGGGGATGGAGACCCAGTACTTC | CASSLGDRGMETQYF
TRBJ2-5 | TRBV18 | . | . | TGTGCCAGCTCACCATCGTACCAAGAGACCCAGTACTTC | CASSPSYQETQYF
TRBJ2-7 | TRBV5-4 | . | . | TGTGCCAGCAGCCGCGACATGTCCGGGACTCAGGACTACGAGCAGTACTTC | CASSRDMSGTQDYEQYF
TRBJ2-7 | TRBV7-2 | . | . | TGTGCCAGCAGCTTAGCCTATCGGTTCGAGCAGTACTTC | CASSLAYRFEQYF
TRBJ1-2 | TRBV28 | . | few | TGTGCCAGCACCGGCGGACAGTACTATGGCTACACCTTC | CASTGGQYYGYTF
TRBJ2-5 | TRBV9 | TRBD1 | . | TGTGCCAGCAGCGTAGGAATAGGACAGGCGCAAGAGACCCAGTACTTC | CASSVGIGQAQETQYF
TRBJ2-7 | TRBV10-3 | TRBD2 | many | TGTGCCATCACTAGCGGGAGGGACTCCTACGAGCAGTACTTC | CAITSGRDSYEQYF
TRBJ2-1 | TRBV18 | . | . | TGTGCCAGCTCCCTGGCAGGCCGCAATGAGCAGTTCTTC | CASSLAGRNEQFF
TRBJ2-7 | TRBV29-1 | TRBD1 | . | TGCAGCGTTGACCGACAGGGGTCTGGCGAGCAGTACTTC | CSVDRQGSGEQYF
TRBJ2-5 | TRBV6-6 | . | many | TGTGCCAGCAGTTACGGGGCCGCAAGGACCCAGTACTTC | CASSYGAARTQYF
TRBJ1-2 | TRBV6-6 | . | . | TGTGCCAGCAGCGCTTGGACAGATTATGGCTACACCTTC | CASSAWTDYGYTF
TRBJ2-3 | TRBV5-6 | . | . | TGTGCCAGCAGCTTCCAGGGTCGCGGCACAGATACGCAGTATTTT | CASSFQGRGTDTQYF
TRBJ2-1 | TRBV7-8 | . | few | TGTGCCAGCAGCTTAGACCCCTACAATGAGCAGTTCTTC | CASSLDPYNEQFF
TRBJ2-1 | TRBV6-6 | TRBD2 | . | TGTGCCAGCAGTTATCCCAGCGGGGTCTTGAGTGAGCAGTTCTTC | CASSYPSGVLSEQFF
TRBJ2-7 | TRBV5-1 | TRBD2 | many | TGCGCCAGCAGCATTACTAGCGGCTCCCGGGAGCAGTACTTC | CASSITSGSREQYF
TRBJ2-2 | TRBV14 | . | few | TGTGCCAGCAGCCAGTACTCTGGACTCGCCACCGGGGAGCTGTTTTTT | CASSQYSGLATGELFF
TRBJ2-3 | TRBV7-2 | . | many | TGTGCCAGCAGCAAGACTAGTTATGGCACAGATACGCAGTATTTT | CASSKTSYGTDTQYF
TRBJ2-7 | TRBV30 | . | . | TGTGCCTGGAAAGGGAGACCGACCTACGAGCAGTACTTC | CAWKGRPTYEQYF
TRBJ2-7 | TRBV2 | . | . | TGTGCCAGCAGGACCGGGACATACTCCTACGAGCAGTACTTC | CASRTGTYSYEQYF
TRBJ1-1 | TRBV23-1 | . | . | TGCGCCAGCAGTCAATCCCCGGGGGCTGTGACTGAAGCTTTCTTT | CASSQSPGAVTEAFF
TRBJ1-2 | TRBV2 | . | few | TGTGCCAGCAGTGAATACCCCGCGGGACAAGGCTACACCTTC | CASSEYPAGQGYTF
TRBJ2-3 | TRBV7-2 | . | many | TGTGCCAGCAGCTTAATGGGACTCCGCACAGATACGCAGTATTTT | CASSLMGLRTDTQYF
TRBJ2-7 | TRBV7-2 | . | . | TGTGCCAGCAGCTCGTCCAACGAGCAGTACTTC | CASSSSNEQYF
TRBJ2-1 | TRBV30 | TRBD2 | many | TGTGCCTGGACTGCTAGCGGGAGAGGTGAGCAGTTCTTC | CAWTASGRGEQFF
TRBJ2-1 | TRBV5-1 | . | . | TGCGCCAGCGACGCAGGGCCTCCCCGGCCAAATGAGCAGTTCTTC | CASDAGPPRPNEQFF
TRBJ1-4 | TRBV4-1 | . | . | TGCGCCAGCAGCCAAGGATGGGGAGGTGAAAAACTGTTTTTT | CASSQGWGGEKLFF
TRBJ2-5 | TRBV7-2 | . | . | TGTGCCAGCAGCCGTACGACAGGACACCAAGAGACCCAGTACTTC | CASSRTTGHQETQYF
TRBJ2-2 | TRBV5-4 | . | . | TGTGCCAGCAGCTTGTACCGCGGAACTAGCACCGGCACCGGGGAGCTGTTTTTT | CASSLYRGTSTGTGELFF
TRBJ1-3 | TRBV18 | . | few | TGTGCCAGCTCACCACCGGTCTACCTTGGAAACACCATATATTTT | CASSPPVYLGNTIYF
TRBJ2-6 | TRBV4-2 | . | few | TGTGCCAGCAGCCCACAGGCCGCCTCTGGGGCCAACGTCCTGACTTTC | CASSPQAASGANVLTF
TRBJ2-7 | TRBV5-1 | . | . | TGCGCCAGCAGCTTGTTCACACAATACGAGCAGTACTTC | CASSLFTQYEQYF
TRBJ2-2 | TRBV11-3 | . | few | TGTGCCAGCAGCTCCTACCTCAGGGGGAACACCGGGGAGCTGTTTTTT | CASSSYLRGNTGELFF
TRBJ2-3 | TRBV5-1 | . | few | TGCGCCAGCAGCTTTCTTGGCGACCCTACCACAGATACGCAGTATTTT | CASSFLGDPTTDTQYF
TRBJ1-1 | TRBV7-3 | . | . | TGTGCCAGCAGCTTAGGACATTCGAACACTGAAGCTTTCTTT | CASSLGHSNTEAFF
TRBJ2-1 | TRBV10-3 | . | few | TGTGCCAGCAGTAGTCACAGGTCCTACAATGAGCAGTTCTTC | CASSSHRSYNEQFF
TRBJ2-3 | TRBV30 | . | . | TGTGCCTGGAGCCTCCGGGACTCGGGCACAGATACGCAGTATTTT | CAWSLRDSGTDTQYF
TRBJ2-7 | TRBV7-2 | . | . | TGTGCCAGCAGCTTATCGTCCCAGTCCTCCTACGAGCAGTACTTC | CASSLSSQSSYEQYF
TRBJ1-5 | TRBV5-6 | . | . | TGTGCCAGCAGCTTGTCAGGGATCCATCAGCCCCAGCATTTT | CASSLSGIHQPQHF
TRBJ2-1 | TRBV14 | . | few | TGTGCCAGCAGCCACCTAGACTCCCGCTCCTACAATGAGCAGTTCTTC | CASSHLDSRSYNEQFF
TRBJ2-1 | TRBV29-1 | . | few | TGCAGCGTTGTAAGGAGGGACTGGCAGAATGAGCAGTTCTTC | CSVVRRDWQNEQFF
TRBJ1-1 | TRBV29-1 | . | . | TGCAGCGCCGCCCGGGGGAGAGACACTGAAGCTTTCTTT | CSAARGRDTEAFF
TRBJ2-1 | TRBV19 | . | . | TGTGCCAGTAGTATGGAGGGTCTCGCCTACAATGAGCAGTTCTTC | CASSMEGLAYNEQFF
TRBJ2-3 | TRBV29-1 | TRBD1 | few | TGCAGCGCTAACCGGGACAGGGGTTACGATACGCAGTATTTT | CSANRDRGYDTQYF
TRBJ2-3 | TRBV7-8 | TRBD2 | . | TGTGCCAGCAGCCCAATCACGGGAGGGCCCGGAGATACGCAGTATTTT | CASSPITGGPGDTQYF
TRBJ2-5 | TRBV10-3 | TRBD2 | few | TGTGCCATCAGTGAGTCCCTAGCGGGAGGGCCAGGCCAAGAGACCCAGTACTTC | CAISESLAGGPGQETQYF
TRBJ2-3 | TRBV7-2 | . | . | TGTGCCAGCAGCTTAGATGGGAAAAGCACAGATACGCAGTATTTT | CASSLDGKSTDTQYF